This T cell receptor beta chain was sequenced during a study of blood T cell repertoires in COVID-19. About the study: Samples taken during acute and convalescent COVID-19 were collected in the United States, Italy and Spain.

Original handling: Estimates of nucleated cell counts were drawn from the amplification of reference gene primers. Assay: immunoSEQ multiplex PCR; the TCRdb copy retains only in-frame clones and omits some. The DNA was the basis for D and trimming; V, J and clone size are from that table. In the table there are about 100,000 clones, around four fifths of which are singletons. V dropped 1 base and J dropped 11 bases, with 12 bases sitting between them. CDR3 size: 13 residues. CDR1 MNHNS and CDR2 SASEGT come from the germline V gene. The chain carries TRBV6-1 and TRBJ1-5; D uncertain. This receptor was identified in a man in his fifties or sixties with active or convalescent COVID-19. The sequencing input was peripheral blood. The CDR3 loop reads CASSEGPLLSQHF. The CDR3 DNA reads as TGTGCCAGCAGTGAAGGGCCGCTTTTGTCCCAGCATTTT.